The clone carrying this T cell receptor (beta chain) was counted a few times. Its specificity is not known. CDR1 and CDR2 from the germline V gene are SQVTM and ANQGSEA. The CDR3 consists of 14 residues. Trimming removed 7 bases from V and 3 bases from J; junction bases left unmatched: 9. The sample is drawn from a study of early T cells in non-severe SARS-CoV-2 infection. For the study at large: Bulk RNA taken from unsorted whole blood was sequenced, leaving chains unpaired.

Unique molecular identifier tags were affixed to discrete cDNA molecules. Each CDR3 protein gets one entry after TCRdb re-called the 5' RACE reads with MiXCR. The sample carries approximately 76,000 distinct CDR3 sequences, roughly 12% recorded once. Study-wide findings and caveats: A preference for anti-spike CD8 responses marked VDJdb matching, which missed private and CD4 specificities.

This clonotype originated in an adult who was a healthcare worker with PCR-confirmed SARS-CoV-2 infection or an uninfected control (not recorded which). Sequencing was done on a sample of whole blood. The rearrangement links TRBV29-1 to TRBJ2-7, with 10 bases aligning to TRBD2. The CDR3 coding sequence is TGCAGCGCCACAACACTAGCGGGGAACTACGAGCAGTACTTC. Translation: CSATTLAGNYEQYF.